This T cell receptor beta chain was profiled in a study of blood T cell repertoires in COVID-19. On the study more broadly: Sites in the United States, Italy and Spain provided acute and convalescent COVID-19 samples.

The study recruited people aged roughly 18 to 89 years across more than 20 US areas. Per the authors' pipeline: Amplified reference gene primers provided the basis for estimating nucleated cell counts. Assay used: immunoSEQ multiplex PCR; TCRdb lists only in-frame clones, some missing. The V and J calls and the clone size are those of that table, but D and trimming were determined from the DNA. Found here are fewer than 300,000 clones, approximately 82% of them singletons; the top ten hold about 5%. This clone was observed once. The receptor's source is a man aged 40-49 years who had been exposed to COVID-19. The specimen was PBMCs or T cells enriched from blood (not recorded which).

Here the CDR3 DNA reads TGTGCCAGCAGCTCCCGCGGGACTCCCCTAGAGGAGCAGTACTTC. Protein sequence: CASSSRGTPLEEQYF. The J gene is TRBJ2-7, the V gene TRBV7-9; D might be TRBD2 (6 bases). From germline, CDR1 is SEHNR and CDR2 FQNEAQ (reference sequence). This CDR3 spans 15 amino acids. Deletions cut 4 bases from V and 7 bases from J, with 20 bases between.